Listed here are 5 T cell receptor beta chains from one sample, sequenced in a study of blood T cells in healthy people across ages. Sample-barcoded 5' priming and a J-beta primer mix drove a second PCR of about 6 to 11 cycles. TCRdb used MiXCR to reprocess the 5' RACE reads, holding one entry per CDR3 protein. The profile shows around 990,000 distinct CDR3 sequences, roughly two fifths of them singletons. Sequenced: blood. The receptors originated from a man aged 18 to 29 in good health.

This clonotype was counted many times. The CDR3 DNA follows: TGTGCCAGCAGCGTAGGGCAGGACAACTATGGCTACACCTTC. Protein: CASSVGQDNYGYTF. This chain connects TRBV9 to TRBJ1-2; D remains ambiguous. V was trimmed by 0 bases and J by 2 bases, leaving 8 bases between them. CDR1 is SGDLS and CDR2 is YYNGEE in the germline V gene. CDR3 length equals 14 residues.

The J gene is TRBJ1-5, the V gene TRBV14; D remains unclear. Germline values: CDR1 SGHDN, CDR2 FVKESK. Between the trimmed V and J ends, which lost 2 bases and 3 bases, there was a span of 11 bases. The CDR3 runs 15 residues. Here the CDR3 reads CASSQFSGVNQPQHF. Written as DNA, the CDR3 is TGTGCCAGCAGCCAATTCTCCGGGGTCAATCAGCCCCAGCATTTT.

The rearrangement uses TRBV20-1 and TRBJ1-6; 8 bases match TRBD1. The ends lost 0 bases at V and 0 bases at J; junction bases unmatched: 7. Germline V gene data show CDR1 as DFQATT and CDR2 as SNEGSKA (reference sequence). The CDR3 length is 18 residues. The CDR3 nucleotides read TGCAGTGCTAGAGATCATCAGGGGGCGCGCTCCTATAATTCACCCCTCCACTTT. Amino acids: CSARDHQGARSYNSPLHF.

This clonotype was seen a handful of times. The chain combines TRBV6-5 with TRBJ2-4, with a tentative D call TRBD1 (6 bases). Trimming removed 5 bases at V and 2 bases at J, with 13 bases between. In germline, CDR1 is MNHEY, CDR2 SVGAGI. This CDR3 contains 15 residues. CDR3 sequence (DNA): TGTGCCAGCAGTGTCGACAGGCGTTCCAAAAACATTCAGTACTTC. Protein product: CASSVDRRSKNIQYF.

This chain joins TRBV7-8 and TRBJ2-1; D is unclear. The germline V gene has CDR1 SGHVS and CDR2 FQNEAQ. The CDR3 is made up of 16 amino acids. V was pared by 3 bases and J by 0 bases, with 12 bases between. The CDR3 reads CASSFETRSSYNEQFF. DNA of the CDR3: TGTGCCAGCAGCTTTGAGACTCGCAGCTCCTACAATGAGCAGTTCTTC.